This TCR beta chain is drawn from a study of Ad26.COV2.S vaccination and SARS-CoV-2 variants. Treatment here: around 19 received Ad26.COV2.S at low or high dose, single or two shots; about 5 received placebo; per-sample allocation not given. Sampling took place 63 days after the first vaccine or placebo injection. Trimming cost V 4 bases and J 0 bases; bases outside gene matches: 5. This CDR3 contains 15 residues. Germline-derived CDR1 and CDR2 are LGHNA and YNFKEQ. Assay: immunoSEQ multiplex PCR; the TCRdb copy retains only in-frame clones and omits some. The table has 350,000 to 500,000 clones, roughly 87% seen once.

The sequencing used peripheral blood, collected in a trial of Ad26.COV2.S vaccine versus placebo. The sequence came from a person aged 18-65 years who received the Ad26.COV2.S COVID-19 vaccine or a placebo. This chain connects TRBV4-2 to TRBJ1-2; the match to TRBD1 covers 7 bases. CDR3 nucleotides: TGTGCCAGCAGCCCGGCCGGACAGGCTAACTATGGCTACACCTTC. Its translation: CASSPAGQANYGYTF.